These T cell receptor beta chains were read from a single sample in a study of blood T cell repertoires in COVID-19. Sequenced by immunoSEQ multiplex PCR; TCRdb stores in-frame clones only, minus some. This table holds about 380,000 clones, 70% to 90% found once. Sequencing was carried out using PBMCs or T cells enriched from blood (not recorded which). The receptors originated from a woman younger than 30 who had recovered from COVID-19. Each CDR3 is given without its conserved first and last residue.

v_call cdr3_aa
TRBV7-2 ASSLEWGGPYGYT
TRBV4-1 ASSQGVAGAGRGDTQY
TRBV25-1 ASSTSGTYKETQY
TRBV7-2 ASSLGAPGGAGELF
TRBV27 ASSLFPAANEKLF
TRBV30 AWSVAGWSEQPQH
TRBV19 ASTPDQGDEKLF
TRBV19 ASRVQGYSNQPQH
TRBV27 ASKSGGAWDTQY
TRBV3-1/TRBV3-2 ASSQGRDLFYEQY
TRBV21-1 ASSKALTEETPGQPNTEAF
TRBV3-1/TRBV3-2 ASISGVETGELF